This T cell receptor beta chain was captured in a study of blood T cell repertoires in COVID-19. Clones were read by immunoSEQ multiplex PCR, and TCRdb kept only the in-frame ones, dropping some. The sample lists 80,000 to 90,000 clones, around 88% occurring once. The V and J ends lost 4 bases and 10 bases respectively, with 13 bases between them. The CDR3 loop spans 12 amino acids. Germline-derived CDR1 and CDR2 are LNHDA and SQIVND (reference sequence). V is TRBV19 and J is TRBJ1-1; D not certain. The TCR comes from a man aged 55 to 70 with acute or convalescent COVID-19. Sequencing was done on a sample of peripheral blood. DNA for the CDR3: TGTGCCAGTAGTACATACGGTGGTGGAGCTTTCTTT. It encodes CASSTYGGGAFF. The whole variable domain, remainder taken from reference TRBV19 and TRBJ1-1, is DGGITQSPKYLFRKEGQNVTLSCEQNLNHDAMYWYRQDPGQGLRLIYYSQIVNDFQKGDIAEGYSVSREKKESFPLTVTSAQKNPTAFYLCASSTYGGGAFFGQGTRLTVV.